Following are 3 T cell receptor beta chains from one sample sequenced in a study of monozygotic twins with inflammatory bowel disease. From its re-call of the 5' RACE reads, TCRdb lists each CDR3 protein once, without DNA. This table holds 95,000 to 110,000 distinct CDR3 sequences. The sample consisted of blood. These receptors originate from a human donor with ulcerative colitis or Crohn's disease, or a healthy co-twin of an affected twin (not recorded which).

The V and J genes are TRBV7-2 and TRBJ2-7; TCRdb gives TRBD2 as the D gene, but with no DNA this cannot be confirmed. This CDR3 is 14 amino acids long. The germline V gene encodes CDR1 SGHTA and CDR2 FQGNSA. The CDR3 spells CASGASGRVYEQYF.

The rearrangement uses TRBV20-1 and TRBJ2-7; absent DNA, TCRdb's TRBD1 call cannot be checked. Germline CDR1 reads DFQATT; CDR2 reads SNEGSKA (reference sequence). CDR3 length: 14 amino acids. The CDR3 sequence: CSAYNTDPPNEQYF.

The rearrangement joins TRBV9 to TRBJ1-5. Germline-derived CDR1 and CDR2 are SGDLS and YYNGEE. The CDR3 covers 15 residues. CDR3 in amino acids: CASSPSSWLGQPQHF.